One sample yielded the 24 T cell receptor beta chains listed below, sequenced in a study of blood T cell repertoires in COVID-19. Data came from immunoSEQ multiplex PCR; TCRdb stores just in-frame clones and leaves some out. The table has around 460,000 clones, 70% to 90% seen once. Sample: peripheral blood. The receptors derive from a man younger than 30 with COVID-19, enrolled during active disease.

The genes are TRBV28 and TRBJ1-4; D not certain. Germline CDR1 is MDHEN and CDR2 is SYDVKM. The CDR3 length is 16 residues. V was cut by 2 bases and J by 4 bases, with 14 bases left in between. The chain's CDR3 is CASSLGFGGDNEKLFF. DNA of the CDR3: TGTGCCAGCAGTTTAGGCTTTGGAGGTGATAATGAAAAACTGTTTTTT.

The chain recombines TRBV4-2 with TRBJ2-3; 7 bases are shared with TRBD1. Germline assignment: CDR1 LGHNA and CDR2 YNFKEQ. Unmatched junction bases numbered 7, after V lost 0 bases and J lost 4 bases. The length of the CDR3 is 16 residues. The CDR3: CASSQEVTGNADTQYF. The CDR3 bases are TGTGCCAGCAGCCAAGAGGTGACAGGGAACGCAGATACGCAGTATTTT.

The genes are TRBV5-1 and TRBJ1-6; D unclear. The ends were cut back, 5 bases at V and 4 bases at J, with 7 bases in the middle. This CDR3 region has 13 residues. Germline lookup yields CDR1 SGHRS and CDR2 YFSETQ. The CDR3 DNA reads TGCGCCAGCAGTATAGAATATAATTCACCCCTCCACTTT. Protein: CASSIEYNSPLHF.

The chain employs TRBV6-2 or TRBV6-3 and TRBJ2-2; no firm D call. Trimming pared 5 bases from V and 0 bases from J, leaving 16 bases between. In germline, CDR1 is MNHEY, CDR2 SVGEGT. The CDR3 contains 17 residues. As DNA, the CDR3 is TGTGCCAGCAGTCCAAGAGGCCGTACCCCGAACACCGGGGAGCTGTTTTTT. As protein: CASSPRGRTPNTGELFF.

The V and J genes are TRBV29-1 and TRBJ1-2; 7 bases map to TRBD1. This CDR3 has 11 residues. Per germline, CDR1 SQVTM and CDR2 ANQGSEA. Germline trimming cut 3 bases from V and 8 bases from J; bases unmatched to any gene: 3. The CDR3 DNA sequence: TGCAGCGTTGAGACAGGGTACGGCTACACCTTC. It yields the protein CSVETGYGYTF. The variable domain in full, completed from reference TRBV29-1 and TRBJ1-2, reads SAVISQKPSRDICQRGTSLTIQCQVDSQVTMMFWYRQQPGQSLTLIATANQGSEATYESGFVIDKFPISRPNLTFSTLTVSNMSPEDSSIYLCSVETGYGYTFGSGTRLTVV.

The V call is TRBV7-6, the J call TRBJ2-2; 14 nucleotides agree with TRBD2. The length of the CDR3 is 19 residues. Germline V lookup: CDR1 SGHVS, CDR2 FNYEAQ. V shed 5 bases, J shed 1 base, and the junction held 9 bases outside the gene matches. The CDR3 DNA is TGTGCCAGCAGCGATACACGGACTAGCGGGGGGCTGAACACCGGGGAGCTGTTTTTT. Protein product: CASSDTRTSGGLNTGELFF.

The V call is TRBV6-1, the J call TRBJ1-2, with unresolved D. CDR3 length: 13 amino acids. Trimming took 0 bases from V and 4 from J, leaving 6 bases between them. The germline V gene has CDR1 MNHNS and CDR2 SASEGT. Here the CDR3 DNA reads TGTGCCAGCAGTGAAGCGGAGGGCTATGGCTACACCTTC. Its protein is CASSEAEGYGYTF.

This chain links TRBV28 with TRBJ1-6, with D maybe TRBD1 (5 bases). The CDR3 has 13 amino acids. Between the trimmed V and J ends, which lost 8 bases and 4 bases, there was a span of 9 bases. Germline CDR1 and CDR2: MDHEN and SYDVKM. CDR3 DNA sequence: TGTGCCAGCTTCGACAGATATAATTCACCCCTCCACTTT. Its translation: CASFDRYNSPLHF.

CDR3 amino acids: CASRNQPGQGYNEQFF. As DNA, the CDR3 is TGTGCCAGTAGAAACCAACCGGGACAGGGCTACAATGAGCAGTTCTTC. The rearrangement joins TRBV19 to TRBJ2-1, with 9 positions matching TRBD1. The CDR3 contains 16 residues. V was pared by 6 bases and J by 3 bases, with 9 bases of the junction left unmatched. Germline lookup yields CDR1 LNHDA and CDR2 SQIVND (reference sequence).

The chain is built from TRBV30 and TRBJ2-1; TRBD2 is a possible D gene (5 bases). The CDR3 covers 12 residues. Germline V gene data show CDR1 as GTSNPN and CDR2 as SVGIG (reference sequence). The V end was cut by 0 bases, the J end by 8 bases, with 8 bases between. CDR3 sequence (DNA): TGTGCCTGGAGTGTAGGGCGGGATGAGCAGTTCTTC. This encodes CAWSVGRDEQFF.

The chain carries TRBV29-1 and TRBJ2-1, with D perhaps TRBD2 (6 bases). From germline, CDR1 is SQVTM and CDR2 ANQGSEA. V lost 4 bases and J 7 bases, leaving 23 bases between the germline ends. The CDR3 covers 16 residues. CDR3 sequence reads: CSVGGSLATKGNEQFF. DNA for the CDR3: TGCAGCGTTGGGGGTTCGCTAGCGACCAAAGGAAATGAGCAGTTCTTC.

The J gene is TRBJ2-1, the V gene TRBV6-5; the match to TRBD2 covers 13 bases. V was clipped by 6 bases and J by 6 bases; unmatched bases: 5. The CDR3 is 15 residues long. Germline V CDR1 and CDR2: MNHEY, SVGAGI. CDR3 sequence reads: CASRPGLAGFNEQFF. In DNA, the CDR3 is TGTGCCAGCAGACCGGGACTAGCGGGGTTCAATGAGCAGTTCTTC.

V and J are TRBV15 and TRBJ2-1; 10 bases are a match to TRBD2. The CDR3 covers 15 residues. The germline CDR1 and CDR2 sequences are LNHNV and YYDKDF (reference sequence). With 2 bases clipped from V and 6 bases from J, the junction kept 4 bases outside the gene matches. The CDR3 DNA sequence: TGTGCCACCAGCAGACAGCGGGGGGGCATCAATGAGCAGTTCTTC. As protein: CATSRQRGGINEQFF.

The rearrangement links TRBV5-4 to TRBJ2-7; tentative D call: TRBD1 (5 bases). V was shortened by 2 bases and J by 3 bases, with 9 bases between the two germline ends. CDR3 length: 13 residues. Germline V CDR1 and CDR2: SGHNT, YYREEE (reference sequence). This chain's CDR3 is CASSLTRDYEQYF. For the CDR3, the DNA is TGTGCCAGCAGCTTAACCAGGGACTACGAGCAGTACTTC.

The CDR3 loop is CASSQDRGLAGVETQYF. CDR3 DNA: TGTGCCAGCAGCCAAGATAGAGGACTAGCGGGGGTTGAGACCCAGTACTTC. The V call is TRBV3-1 (or the pseudogene TRBV3-2), the J call TRBJ2-5; the match to TRBD2 covers 13 bases. The germline V gene encodes CDR1 LGHDT and CDR2 YNNKEL (reference sequence). The V segment lost 0 bases and the J segment 5 bases; nucleotides outside the gene matches: 6. This CDR3 region has 17 residues.

This chain joins TRBV2 and TRBJ2-3, with D maybe TRBD2 (6 bases). Germline assignment: CDR1 SNHLY and CDR2 FYNNEI. The CDR3 has 16 residues. The germline V and J ends were trimmed by 4 bases and 0 bases, with 14 bases remaining between them. The CDR3 here is CASSATIAVSTDTQYF. CDR3 bases: TGTGCCAGCAGTGCGACCATAGCGGTCAGCACAGATACGCAGTATTTT. Looking up the rest from reference TRBV2 and TRBJ2-3 gives the full variable domain: EPEVTQTPSHQVTQMGQEVILRCVPISNHLYFYWYRQILGQKVEFLVSFYNNEISEKSEIFDDQFSVERPDGSNFTLKIRSTKLEDSAMYFCASSATIAVSTDTQYFGPGTRLTVL.

The rearrangement uses TRBV27 and TRBJ2-1; 7 bases match TRBD2. Unmatched junction bases numbered 19, after V lost 5 bases and J lost 3 bases. Germline CDR1 and CDR2: MNHEY and SMNVEV (reference sequence). CDR3 length: 19 amino acids. CDR3 protein: CASSPGLGPVVTFYNEQFF. The DNA of the CDR3 is TGTGCCAGCAGTCCCGGACTAGGCCCCGTCGTTACCTTCTACAATGAGCAGTTCTTC.

This clone was seen just once. The genes are TRBV2 and TRBJ2-7, with D unresolved. The germline V gene encodes CDR1 SNHLY and CDR2 FYNNEI. Trimming removed 6 bases from V and 1 base from J, with 4 bases in between. The CDR3 spans 11 residues. CDR3 bases: TGTGCCAGCAGCCTATCCTACGAGCAGTACTTC. This sequence encodes CASSLSYEQYF.

Comment on this clone: This same CDR3 is encoded by further DNA sequences in the sample. This chain joins TRBV6-5 and TRBJ2-2; 7 bases map to TRBD1. The CDR3 consists of 13 residues. The germline CDR1 and CDR2 sequences are MNHEY and SVGAGI. The trim removed 5 bases at V and 7 bases at J, leaving 4 bases unmatched. CDR3 nucleotides: TGTGCCAGCAGTACAGGGGTTAACGGGGAGCTGTTTTTT. Residues: CASSTGVNGELFF.

This chain uses TRBV7-9 with TRBJ1-1; TRBD1 is a possible D gene (6 bases). Trimming cost V 5 bases and J 3 bases, with 13 bases left between them. The CDR3 sequence is 14 residues long. Germline CDR1 SEHNR, CDR2 FQNEAQ (reference sequence). The CDR3 nucleotides read TGTGCCAGCAGCGGAGACAGGTTCGACACTGAAGCTTTCTTT. This encodes CASSGDRFDTEAFF.

This chain connects TRBV18 to TRBJ1-2; D uncertain. This CDR3 is 16 amino acids long. Per the germline V gene, CDR1 is KGHSH and CDR2 is LQKENI. The V end was cut by 2 bases, the J end by 4 bases, with 17 bases between. Here the CDR3 reads CASSPGYRDFSYGYTF. The DNA of the CDR3 is TGTGCCAGCTCACCAGGGTACCGGGATTTTAGCTATGGCTACACCTTC.

The chain couples TRBV23-1 to TRBJ2-7; a possible D gene is TRBD1 (5 bases). TRBV23-1 is annotated as an ORF whose role is uncertain. The CDR3 is made up of 19 amino acids. Trimming removed 8 bases at V and 3 bases at J, with 32 bases between. CDR3 in DNA: TGCGCCAGCCCCTCCTTAAGGCAGGGTCTAAACGTCGAAATCTACGAGCAGTACTTC. This encodes CASPSLRQGLNVEIYEQYF.

The chain links TRBV24-1 to TRBJ2-3; 9 positions match TRBD2. Germline V gene lookup returns CDR1 KGHDR and CDR2 SFDVKD. This CDR3 is 17 amino acids long. Germline trimming cut 3 bases from V and 0 bases from J; bases unmatched to any gene: 6. In DNA, the CDR3 is TGTGCCACCAGTGATCCGTCAACTAGCGGGAGCACAGATACGCAGTATTTT. The encoded protein is CATSDPSTSGSTDTQYF.

This sequence joins TRBV5-6 and TRBJ2-2; TRBD2 is a possible D gene (6 bases). From germline, CDR1 is SGHDT and CDR2 YYEEEE. This CDR3 contains 15 residues. Trimming pared 2 bases from V and 1 base from J, leaving 9 bases between. The CDR3 DNA sequence: TGTGCCAGCAGCTTAGCGGGTCGGAACACCGGGGAGCTGTTTTTT. This codes for CASSLAGRNTGELFF. The complete variable domain, with remaining parts taken from reference TRBV5-6 and TRBJ2-2, reads DAGVTQSPTHLIKTRGQQVTLRCSPKSGHDTVSWYQQALGQGPQFIFQYYEEEERQRGNFPDRFSGHQFPNYSSELNVNALLLGDSALYLCASSLAGRNTGELFFGEGSRLTVL.